This T cell receptor (beta chain) stems from a study of T cells in Graves' hyperthyroidism and ophthalmopathy. General study findings and limits: A model of 13 V-J features distinguished ophthalmopathy from stable hyperthyroidism.

Germline V lookup: CDR1 MNHEY, CDR2 SVGEGT. The CDR3 extends over 16 amino acids. J was trimmed by 5 bases and V by 4 bases; bases with no gene match: 9. Reasons for excluding patients were uncontrolled infection, other autoimmune disease, pregnancy or lactation. Using 10 ml of fresh peripheral blood, PBMCs were prepared. This clonotype showed up many times. Its specificity is not known. The TCR beta CDR3 regions underwent amplification using RNA transcripts as the source. A first-round RT-PCR of the TCR CDR3 used the HTBI primer set. TCRdb redid the calling of the multiplex PCR reads with MiXCR, one entry per CDR3 protein. This sample yields more than 500,000 distinct CDR3 sequences, of which around 15% are seen a single time; over 3.5% belongs to the top ten.

Material for sequencing was blood. The V call is TRBV6-2 or TRBV6-3, the J call TRBJ2-5, with 11 bases aligning to TRBD2. This receptor was taken from a woman aged 40 to 55 with Graves' ophthalmopathy. The CDR3 sequence is CASSWDATSGKETQYF. In nucleotides, the CDR3 is TGTGCCAGCAGTTGGGACGCGACTAGCGGGAAGGAGACCCAGTACTTC.